The entry below gives a single T cell receptor beta chain sequence along with its context. Its antigen remains unidentified. No qualities accompany the bases; no much larger clone lies one base away. The cohort comprised more than 550 healthy bone marrow donors. At the time of sampling, every cohort member was nominally healthy, though immune exposures that went unrecorded were likely present. The donor was CMV seropositive and was included in the group of approximately 300 seropositive cohort members. A peripheral blood sample was collected from each donor, and TCR beta sequencing was performed on peripheral blood mononuclear cells. The Qiagen DNeasy Blood Extraction Kit was used to extract genomic DNA from the blood cell samples. The entry originates in a study of cytomegalovirus exposure and HLA in healthy donors (dated by TCRdb to 2016 to 2017). With respect to the entire study: In an earlier analysis of roughly 590 of the donors, less than 350 Gb of sequence data and some 120 million unique TCR beta sequences from about 190 million T cells were reported. Approximately 310 gigabases of sequencing data and roughly 80 million unique TCR sequences made up an early release that covered 640 HLA-typed donors. Of the roughly 410 genotyped donors, over 80% were placed in the genetic ancestry cluster associated with self-reported Caucasian donors. The aim of the study was to test whether cataloging public T cell receptors could identify signatures of past pathogen exposure. Using immunosequencing, the study profiled T cell repertoires from fewer than 850 subjects and related those repertoires to cytomegalovirus serostatus. Along with the approximately 650-subject first cohort, a separate validation cohort of 120 different subjects was used. To predict cytomegalovirus infection status, the study brought together high-throughput TCR immunosequencing, statistical association of individual TCRs with disease status, and machine learning. To study patterns of TCR occurrence, a later analysis re-analyzed previously published TCR beta repertoires from 600 to 750 donors and added high-resolution HLA genotyping. In the later analysis, no new phenotypic data were used to find candidate immune exposures; instead, reliance was placed on TCR beta sequences and their occurrence across donors. An earlier analysis of 500 to 650 of the donors applied high-throughput TCR beta sequencing to assess whether each TCR beta V gene segment acted as functional or pseudogenic. Donor age, sex, ethnicity and CMV serostatus were compiled alongside the repertoire data. A later genetic analysis used genome-wide SNP genotypes for about 65% of the 666 donors, treating that subset as a discovery cohort. Every repertoire in the discovery cohort had been generated on one and the same sequencing platform. Class I and class II HLA loci were covered by the typing at four-digit resolution. The number of typed donors differed by locus: 629-630 for A, B, C, DRB1 and DQB1; some 500 for DQA1; some 590 for DPA1; and about 470 for DPB1. Roughly 5 DR-DQ haplotypes were treated as single units for association and clustering because of strong linkage in the cohort. Among some 410 genotyped donors of the cohort, an average of approximately 230,000 unique TCR beta nucleotide sequences were sequenced per donor, around 20% of them non-productive.

General conclusions and limits of the study: It was suggested by the authors that the approach could potentially be generalized to other disease states and immunological phenotypes. The presence/absence analyses assumed that sequencing depth was roughly uniform across donors, and that assumption may not be true. This cohort had only TCR beta chains sequenced, and the lack of alpha or paired-chain data limited which features could be detected. Because HLA typing was missing for some donors at each locus, association tests included only the typed subset. In both the original and validation cohorts, the classifier was reported to diagnose cytomegalovirus status with high specificity and sensitivity. A cluster of highly shared sequence variants was judged likely to be a technical artifact of the sequencing pipeline. CMV serostatus was the only immune exposure information available for the cohort. Most TCR sequences were seen in very few donors, while some public TCRs were found in many individuals. A later analysis found that HLA-associated TCR beta chains were more clonally expanded and had lower generation probabilities than equally common non-associated chains. A later genetic analysis reported fewer N-insertions in productive TCRs among donors in an Asian-associated ancestry cluster than the approximately 700-donor mean. A later genetic analysis associated a missense DCLRE1C variant with V-gene and J-gene trimming of TCR beta chains, and an independent cohort replicated the association. Linkage disequilibrium might explain the correlated functional status among segregating V segments, but an unknown experimental factor could not be excluded. A few of the identified cytomegalovirus-associated TCR beta chains were confirmed in vitro to be specific for cytomegalovirus antigens. Specific HLA alleles were associated with some 15,000 TCR beta sequences at a false discovery rate of 0.05 in a later analysis. When HLA alleles, especially DR and DQ, strongly co-occurred, TCR associations were difficult to assign to individual alleles. A further reported finding was that TCR beta sequences accurately predicted the HLA-A and HLA-B alleles for most subjects in the first cohort. According to a later analysis, most CMV-associated TCR beta chains appeared to be HLA-restricted, and the HLA associations seemed to be driven largely by CMV exposure. In the study, some 160 TCR beta chains were listed as associated with cytomegalovirus. In an earlier analysis of around 600 of the donors, most TCR beta V segments were observed in productive rearrangements about 90% or about 30% of the time, broadly matching IMGT annotations. A later analysis found that TCR association rates varied across HLA loci, with DRB1 alleles showing the most associated TCRs and HLA-C alleles the fewest. About 15 rarely observed V segments, including chromosome 9 orphons, were excluded from the earlier analysis of some 590 of the donors because counts were too low. According to a later analysis, parvovirus B19, influenza, CMV and Epstein-Barr virus appeared linked to several top co-occurrence clusters.

Libraries were prepared through the immunoSEQ multiplex PCR assay. For the multiplex PCR, a mixture combining 60 forward primers for TCR Vbeta segments and 13 reverse primers for TCR Jbeta segments was used. The CDR3 region of rearranged TCR beta genes was amplified from genomic DNA by a multiplex PCR assay. The Illumina HiSeq System was used to sequence the amplified TCR beta libraries as 87-base-pair reads. The authors' pipeline ran thus. A later analysis counted around 72 million unique TCR beta chains across the 550 to 700 repertoires, and some 11 million of these chains were shared by at least two donors. A nearest-neighbor algorithm error-corrected the raw reads and collapsed the reads into unique sequences, merging closely related sequences to remove PCR and sequencing errors. To assign V, D and J gene segments, CDR3 sequences were aligned to IMGT reference sequences. Each retained sequence needed at least a six-nucleotide match to both a V gene segment and a J gene segment. A rearrangement counted as productive if the CDR3 had no stop codons and remained in frame with V and J, and every other rearrangement counted as non-productive. Following IMGT convention, CDR3 was defined as the stretch from the second conserved V-encoded cysteine to the conserved J-encoded phenylalanine. Sequences without an unambiguous match to a single V gene segment were excluded from the earlier analysis of approximately 560 of the donors. An earlier analysis of almost 600 of the donors classified V segments as functional when productive rearrangements were above 56.7% and as segregating when the standard deviation between donors was above 5%. A statistical classification framework was built for diagnosing cytomegalovirus status from the catalog of TCR beta chain sequences. A later analysis assigned V and J genes by comparing TCR nucleotide sequences with IMGT/GENE-DB human TR gene sequences. The TCRdist pipeline was used in a later analysis to assign CDR3 sequences and most-parsimonious VDJ recombination scenarios. In a later analysis, each TCR beta chain was defined by its CDR3 amino acid sequence together with its V-gene family, and reads lacking a unique V-gene family were excluded. To address suspected cross-contamination and a sequencing artifact, a later analysis removed some 620 highly shared, low-generation-probability nucleotide sequences. For each public chain, a later analysis derived a clonal expansion index from normalized ranks of inferred template counts within each repertoire. A later analysis computed generation probabilities with a VDJ recombination model fitted to out-of-frame rearrangements, and checked the results against IGoR. In a later analysis, TCR-TCR, TCR-HLA and TCR-CMV co-occurrence was scored with hypergeometric tests, and a repertoire-size bias correction was applied to TCR pairs. To estimate false discovery rates, a later analysis permuted the HLA or CMV assignments 20 times. A later analysis grouped co-occurring TCRs with DBSCAN, adding TCRdist sequence similarity when clustering within HLA-allele-positive subsets. For co-occurrence clustering, repertoires with fewer than 30,000 or more than 120,000 public chains were excluded, along with roughly 5 repertoires with anomalous nucleotide sharing. As stored in TCRdb, this immuneACCESS dataset retains in-frame rearrangements with V and J assigned. A fraction of the clones does not appear; measured against another copy, unresolved V genes explain less than half of the discrepancy, and the remainder lacks a known reason. That table is the source of V, J and clone size, and D and trimming were worked out from the DNA. The sample includes about 81,000 clones, with around 80% observed a single time. The ten largest clones take up approximately 3.2% of the sample.

The specimen sequenced was PBMCs. The receptor comes from a man in his forties or fifties in good health and CMV-seropositive.

The CDR3 in this case is CASSLGGGNTGELFF. The bases read TGTGCCAGCAGCTTAGGAGGGGGAAACACCGGGGAGCTGTTTTTT. The rearrangement combines TRBV7-9 with TRBJ2-2; a weak D assignment points to TRBD1 (6 bases agree). V lost 1 base and J lost 2 bases; the stretch between them is 8 bases long. CDR1 and CDR2 (SEHNR, FQNEAQ) derive from the germline V gene (reference sequence). Inclusive of the bounding cysteine and phenylalanine, the CDR3 is 15 residues long. Here the CDR3 DNA is all that survives: 45 bases in frame from base 1.